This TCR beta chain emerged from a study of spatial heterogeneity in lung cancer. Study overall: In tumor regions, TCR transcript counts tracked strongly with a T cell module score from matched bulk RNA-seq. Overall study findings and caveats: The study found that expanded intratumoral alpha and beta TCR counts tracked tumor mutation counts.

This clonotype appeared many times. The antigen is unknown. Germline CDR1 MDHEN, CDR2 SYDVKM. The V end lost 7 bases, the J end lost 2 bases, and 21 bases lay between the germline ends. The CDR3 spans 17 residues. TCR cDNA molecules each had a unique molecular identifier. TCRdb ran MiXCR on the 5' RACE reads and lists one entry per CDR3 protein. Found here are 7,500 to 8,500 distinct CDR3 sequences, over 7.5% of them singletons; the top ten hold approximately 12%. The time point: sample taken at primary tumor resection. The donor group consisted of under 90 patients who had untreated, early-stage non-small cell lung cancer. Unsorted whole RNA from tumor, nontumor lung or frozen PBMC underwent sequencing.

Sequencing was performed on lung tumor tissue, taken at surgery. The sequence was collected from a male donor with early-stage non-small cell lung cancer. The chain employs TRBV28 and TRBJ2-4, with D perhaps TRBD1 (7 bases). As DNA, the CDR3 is TGTGCCAGCACTGAAGGAGGGGGCAAGGTAACCAAAAACATTCAGTACTTC. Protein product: CASTEGGGKVTKNIQYF.